The rows below give T cell receptor beta chains drawn from one sample of a study of post-analysis software for immune sequencing data. TCRdb reanalysed the PCR reads using MiXCR and keeps one entry per CDR3 protein. The sample gives 700,000 to 900,000 distinct CDR3 sequences, 46% of which show up once; roughly 5% is in the top ten. Material for sequencing was blood. The receptors shown here come from a girl under 18 with multiple sclerosis. The CDR3 runs from the conserved cysteine through the conserved F or W. Fields, in order: CDR3 DNA, CDR3 protein, V gene, clone size, D gene, J gene. D genes are given only for firm matches. The size field is filled for only some rows; it gives once, few, many or a size class.

DNA: TGCAGTGCCCGATACGGGGGAGCATCAGATACGCAGTATTTT
CDR3: CSARYGGASDTQYF
V: TRBV20-1
size: .
D: .
J: TRBJ2-3

DNA: TGTGCCACCAGCAACCTCGGTACGCAGTATTTT
CDR3: CATSNLGTQYF
V: TRBV24-1
size: .
D: .
J: TRBJ2-3

DNA: TGCAGCGTTGAAGAAGTTTCTGGAAACACCATATATTTT
CDR3: CSVEEVSGNTIYF
V: TRBV29-1
size: .
D: .
J: TRBJ1-3

DNA: TGTGCCAGCAGTCGATACGGGGGGGGGCCAGATGAAAAACTGTTTTTT
CDR3: CASSRYGGGPDEKLFF
V: TRBV6-6
size: .
D: .
J: TRBJ1-4

DNA: TGCAGTGCTAGACCGGAGCCACAAGAGACCCAGTACTTT
CDR3: CSARPEPQETQYF
V: TRBV20-1
size: few
D: .
J: TRBJ2-5

DNA: TGTGCCAGCAGCTTGTCTCCCGGGGCAACTAATGAAAAACTGTTTTTT
CDR3: CASSLSPGATNEKLFF
V: TRBV5-6
size: .
D: .
J: TRBJ1-4

DNA: TGTGCCAGTTCTAGGGGCTTGGAAACCCGGGAGAGTGGCTACACCTTC
CDR3: CASSRGLETRESGYTF
V: TRBV7-9
size: few
D: .
J: TRBJ1-2

DNA: TGTGCCAGCAGCTTGGGGACTAGCGGGAACAGTGAGCAGTTCTTC
CDR3: CASSLGTSGNSEQFF
V: TRBV7-9
size: few
D: TRBD2
J: TRBJ2-1

DNA: TGTGCCAGCAGTTTTCTTCGAGGGGATGAGCAGTTCTTC
CDR3: CASSFLRGDEQFF
V: TRBV12-3/TRBV12-4
size: .
D: .
J: TRBJ2-1

DNA: TGCAGTGCTCGTAGCGGGGGAGGAAAAGAGACCCAGTACTTC
CDR3: CSARSGGGKETQYF
V: TRBV20-1
size: many
D: TRBD2
J: TRBJ2-5